This T cell receptor beta chain was profiled in a study of long-term antiretroviral therapy in people with HIV. The authors ran the immunoSEQ assay, v3.0, at survey level. TCRdb's table, derived via immunoSEQ multiplex PCR, lists solely in-frame clones and lacks some. The sample has tens of thousands of clones, around 87% seen once; the top ten hold approximately 3.5%. Trimming cost V 4 bases and J 3 bases, with 10 bases left between them. This CDR3 has 13 residues. The V gene's germline CDR1 is SEHNR and CDR2 FQNEAQ (reference sequence). This clone has more than one count but fewer than ten. The material was unsorted PBMCs, obtained approximately 2.5 years after starting antiretroviral therapy. This chain uses TRBV7-9 with TRBJ2-7, with D tentatively TRBD1 (6 bases). The receptor's source is a woman aged 50 to 65 with HIV. The CDR3 here is CASSSGTFYEQYF. As DNA, the CDR3 is TGTGCCAGCAGCTCCGGGACATTCTACGAGCAGTACTTC.